Detailed here is one T cell receptor beta chain. The sample comes from a study of identical twins' blood T cells. In the study's own analysis: Each library had roughly 2.2 to 4 million CDR3 reads and about 85,000 to nearly 550,000 clonotypes. TCRdb recomputed calls from the 5' RACE reads with MiXCR, one row per CDR3 protein. The V and J calls follow TCRdb's processing rather than the paper's. The sample includes fewer than 450,000 distinct CDR3 sequences, approximately 30% of them seen just once. Looked up from germline, CDR1 is SGHRS and CDR2 is YFSETQ. This CDR3 has 15 amino acids. The ends were cut back, 4 bases at V and 2 bases at J, with 14 bases in the middle.

This chain uses TRBV5-1 with TRBJ2-3; perhaps D is TRBD1 or TRBD2 (6 bases each). The TCR originated in a woman aged 18 to 55 in good health. What was sequenced was PBMCs. The CDR3 DNA sequence: TGCGCCAGCAGCACCTCGGGGGCCCCCACAGATACGCAGTATTTT. Its translation: CASSTSGAPTDTQYF. The whole variable domain, remainder taken from reference TRBV5-1 and TRBJ2-3, is KAGVTQTPRYLIKTRGQQVTLSCSPISGHRSVSWYQQTPGQGLQFLFEYFSETQRNKGNFPGRFSGRQFSNSRSEMNVSTLELGDSALYLCASSTSGAPTDTQYFGPGTRLTVL.